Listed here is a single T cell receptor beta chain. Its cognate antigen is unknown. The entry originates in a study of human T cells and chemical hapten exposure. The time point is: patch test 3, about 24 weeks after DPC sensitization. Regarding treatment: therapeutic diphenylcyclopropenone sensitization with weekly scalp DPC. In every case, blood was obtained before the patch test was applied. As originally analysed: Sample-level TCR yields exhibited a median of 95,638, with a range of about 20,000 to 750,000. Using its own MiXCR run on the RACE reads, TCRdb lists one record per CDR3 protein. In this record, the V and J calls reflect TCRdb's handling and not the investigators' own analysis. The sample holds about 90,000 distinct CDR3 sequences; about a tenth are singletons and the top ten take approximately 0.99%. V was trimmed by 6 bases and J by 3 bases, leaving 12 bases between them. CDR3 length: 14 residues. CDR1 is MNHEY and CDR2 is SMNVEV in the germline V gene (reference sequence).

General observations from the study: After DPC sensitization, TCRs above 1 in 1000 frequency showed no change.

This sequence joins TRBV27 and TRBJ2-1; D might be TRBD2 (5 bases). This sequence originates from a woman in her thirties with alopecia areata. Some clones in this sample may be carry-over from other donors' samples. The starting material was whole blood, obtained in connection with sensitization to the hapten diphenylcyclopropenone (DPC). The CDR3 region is CASRVRADYNEQFF. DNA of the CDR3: TGTGCCAGCAGAGTGAGGGCGGACTACAATGAGCAGTTCTTC.